This TCR beta chain comes out of a study of OX40 agonist ivuxolimab in advanced cancers. Study-level information: Head and neck, renal cell, melanoma or hepatocellular carcinoma were the cancers that dose-escalation patients had. Among those treated, three patients had partial responses, one with hepatocellular carcinoma and two with cutaneous melanoma. General study findings and limits: Partial responders treated at 0.1-3.0 mg/kg exhibited clonal expansion among the lowest measured. More expanded clones were found, on average, in CD8+ than in CD4+ T cells.

The table came from immunoSEQ multiplex PCR; TCRdb's copy has only in-frame clones and leaves some out. The sample lists 75,000 to 100,000 clones; just over 90% were seen once. For this clone: Its antigen is unidentified.

The germline CDR1 and CDR2 sequences are SGHTA and FQGTGA. This CDR3 is built from 14 residues. Trimming removed 5 bases from V and 3 bases from J, with 13 bases in between. This TCR derives from an adult with an advanced solid tumor such as melanoma, head and neck, liver or kidney cancer. Specimen: CD4+ or CD8+ T cells sorted from blood, collected in a trial of the OX40 agonist ivuxolimab. The rearrangement uses TRBV7-3 and TRBJ2-5; perhaps TRBD1 as D (5 bases). CDR3 region: CASSPQGREETQYF. The CDR3 coding sequence is TGTGCCAGCAGCCCCCAGGGCAGGGAAGAGACCCAGTACTTC.